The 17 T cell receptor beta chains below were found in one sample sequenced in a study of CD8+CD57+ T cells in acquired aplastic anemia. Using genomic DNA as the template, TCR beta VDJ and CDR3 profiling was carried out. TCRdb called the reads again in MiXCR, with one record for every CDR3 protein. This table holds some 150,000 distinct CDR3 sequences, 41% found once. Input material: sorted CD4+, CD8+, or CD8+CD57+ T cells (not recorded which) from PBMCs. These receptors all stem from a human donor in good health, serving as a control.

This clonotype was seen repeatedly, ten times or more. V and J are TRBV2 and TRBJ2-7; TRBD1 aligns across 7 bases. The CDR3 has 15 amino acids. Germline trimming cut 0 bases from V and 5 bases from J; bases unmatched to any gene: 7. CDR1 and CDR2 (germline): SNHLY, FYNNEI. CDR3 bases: TGTGCCAGCAGTGAAGCGCCGGGGACAGTCAACGAGCAGTACTTC. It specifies CASSEAPGTVNEQYF.

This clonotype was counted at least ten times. DNA for the CDR3: TGTGCCAGCAGTCGAGGGGGTTCAGGCTATGGCTACACCTTC. The encoded protein is CASSRGGSGYGYTF. The chain employs TRBV28 and TRBJ1-2; maybe TRBD1 (6 bases). The germline V gene has CDR1 MDHEN and CDR2 SYDVKM. There are 14 residues in the CDR3. The V gene lost 5 bases and the J gene lost 4 bases, with 14 bases spanning the gap.

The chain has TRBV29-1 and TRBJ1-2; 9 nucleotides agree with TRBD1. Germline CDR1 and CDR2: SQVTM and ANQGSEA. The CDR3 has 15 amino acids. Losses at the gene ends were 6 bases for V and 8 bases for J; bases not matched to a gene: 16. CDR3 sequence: CSVARRGQGEWGYTF. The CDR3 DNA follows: TGCAGCGTCGCCCGAAGGGGACAGGGAGAATGGGGCTACACCTTC.

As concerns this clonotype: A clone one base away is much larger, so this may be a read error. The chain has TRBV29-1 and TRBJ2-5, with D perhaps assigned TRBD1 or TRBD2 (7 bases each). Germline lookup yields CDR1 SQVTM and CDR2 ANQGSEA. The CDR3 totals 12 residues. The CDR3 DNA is TGCAGCGTAGCAGGCAGGGGGGGCTTCCGGCGCTTC. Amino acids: CSVAGRGGFRRF.

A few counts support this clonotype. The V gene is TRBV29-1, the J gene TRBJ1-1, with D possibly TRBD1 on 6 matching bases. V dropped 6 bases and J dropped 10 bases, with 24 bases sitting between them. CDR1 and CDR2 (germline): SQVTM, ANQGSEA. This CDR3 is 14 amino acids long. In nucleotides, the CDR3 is TGCAGCGTCCCAGGGGATTATCCGTCTGGGGGAGCTTTCTTT. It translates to CSVPGDYPSGGAFF.

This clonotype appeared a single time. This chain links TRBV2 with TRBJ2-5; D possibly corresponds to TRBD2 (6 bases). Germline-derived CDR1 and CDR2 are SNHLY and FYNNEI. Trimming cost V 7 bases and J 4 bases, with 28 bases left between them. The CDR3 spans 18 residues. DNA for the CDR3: TGTGCCAGCACCCCGTCGGTCCGGGGGAGTGCTGTTGGAGAGACCCAGTACTTC. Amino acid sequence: CASTPSVRGSAVGETQYF.

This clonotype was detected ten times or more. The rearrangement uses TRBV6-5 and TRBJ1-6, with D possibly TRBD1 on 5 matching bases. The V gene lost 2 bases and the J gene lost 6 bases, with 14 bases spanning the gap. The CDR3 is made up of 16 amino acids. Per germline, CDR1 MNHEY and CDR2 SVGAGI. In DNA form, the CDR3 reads TGTGCCAGCAGTTACGGGGAGGCAGGGCCTAATTCACCCCTCCACTTT. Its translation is CASSYGEAGPNSPLHF.

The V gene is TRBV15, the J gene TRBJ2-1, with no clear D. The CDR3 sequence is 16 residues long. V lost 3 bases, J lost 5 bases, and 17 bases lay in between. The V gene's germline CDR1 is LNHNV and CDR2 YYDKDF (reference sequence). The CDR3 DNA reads TGTGCCACCAGCAGTCTAGTCACCCACTATAACAATGAGCAGTTCTTC. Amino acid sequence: CATSSLVTHYNNEQFF.

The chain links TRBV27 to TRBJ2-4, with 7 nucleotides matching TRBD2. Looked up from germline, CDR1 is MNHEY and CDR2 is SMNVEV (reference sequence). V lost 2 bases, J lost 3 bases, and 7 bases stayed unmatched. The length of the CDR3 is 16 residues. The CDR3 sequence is CASSLGGEWVKNIQYF. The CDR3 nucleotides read TGTGCCAGCAGTTTAGGGGGGGAATGGGTCAAAAACATTCAGTACTTC.

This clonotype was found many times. Here the CDR3 DNA reads TGTGCCAGCAGCCTACCCGGGGGAGAGCAGTTCTTC. This translates into CASSLPGGEQFF. V usage is TRBV7-6 and J usage is TRBJ2-1, with D tentatively TRBD2 (6 bases). CDR1 SGHVS and CDR2 FNYEAQ come from the germline V gene. Trimming left V 5 bases short and J 10 bases short, with 12 bases between. This CDR3 contains 12 residues.

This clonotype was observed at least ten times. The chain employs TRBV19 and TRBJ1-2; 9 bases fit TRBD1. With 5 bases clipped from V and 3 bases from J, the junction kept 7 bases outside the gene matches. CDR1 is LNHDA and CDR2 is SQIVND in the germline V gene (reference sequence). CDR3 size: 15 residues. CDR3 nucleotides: TGTGCCAGTAGTCCTACAGGGGGCGAGTACTATGGCTACACCTTC. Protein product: CASSPTGGEYYGYTF.

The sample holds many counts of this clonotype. CDR3: CASTGVGVNQPQHF. As DNA, the CDR3 is TGTGCCAGCACGGGTGTAGGGGTCAATCAGCCCCAGCATTTT. This sequence joins TRBV2 and TRBJ1-5, with a tentative D call TRBD1 (5 bases). The CDR3 is 14 residues long. CDR1 and CDR2 (germline): SNHLY, FYNNEI. V was shortened by 7 bases and J by 3 bases, with 13 bases between the two germline ends.

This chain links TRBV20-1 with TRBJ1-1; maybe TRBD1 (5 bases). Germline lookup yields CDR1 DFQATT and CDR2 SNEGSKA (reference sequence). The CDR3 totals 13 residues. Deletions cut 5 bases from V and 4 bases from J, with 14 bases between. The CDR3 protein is CSAGDGTATEAFF. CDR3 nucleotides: TGCAGTGCTGGGGACGGTACGGCCACTGAAGCTTTCTTT.

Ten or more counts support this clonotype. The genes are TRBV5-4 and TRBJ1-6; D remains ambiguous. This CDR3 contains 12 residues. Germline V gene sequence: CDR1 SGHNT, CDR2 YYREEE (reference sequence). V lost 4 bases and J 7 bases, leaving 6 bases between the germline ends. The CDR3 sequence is CASSQRNSPLHF. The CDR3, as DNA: TGTGCCAGCAGCCAAAGAAATTCACCCCTCCACTTT.

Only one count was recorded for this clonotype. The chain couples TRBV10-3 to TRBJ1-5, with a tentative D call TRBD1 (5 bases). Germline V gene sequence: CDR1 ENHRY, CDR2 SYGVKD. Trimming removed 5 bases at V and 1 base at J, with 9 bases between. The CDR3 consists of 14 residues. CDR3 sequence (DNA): TGTGCCATCAGTAACGCAGGGAGCAATCAGCCCCAGCATTTT. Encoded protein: CAISNAGSNQPQHF.

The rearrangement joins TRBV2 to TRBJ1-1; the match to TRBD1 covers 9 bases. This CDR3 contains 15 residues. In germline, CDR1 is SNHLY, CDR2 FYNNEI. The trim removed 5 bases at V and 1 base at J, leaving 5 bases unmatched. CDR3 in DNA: TGTGCCAGCAGTCCCGGGACAGGGACGAACACTGAAGCTTTCTTT. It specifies CASSPGTGTNTEAFF.

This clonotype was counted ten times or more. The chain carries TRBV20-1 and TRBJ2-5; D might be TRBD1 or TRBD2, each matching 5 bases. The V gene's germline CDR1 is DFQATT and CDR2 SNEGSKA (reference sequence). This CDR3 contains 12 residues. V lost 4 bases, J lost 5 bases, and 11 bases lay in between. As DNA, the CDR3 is TGCAGTGCTATCGAGGGGTTGGAGACCCAGTACTTC. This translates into CSAIEGLETQYF.